This TCR beta chain was profiled in a study of blood T cell repertoires in COVID-19. Study context: COVID-19 samples from acute and convalescent phases originated in the United States, Italy and Spain.

In the study's own analysis: Scientists estimated how many nucleated cells there were by amplifying reference gene primers. TCRdb's table, derived via immunoSEQ multiplex PCR, lists solely in-frame clones and lacks some. That table is the source of V, J and clone size, and D and trimming were worked out from the DNA. The table lists about 190,000 clones, 88% of them singletons. V shed 0 bases and J 0 bases; nucleotides not matched to a gene: 1. Germline CDR1 is KGHDR and CDR2 is SFDVKD. The CDR3 has 16 amino acids. Comment on this clone: Distinct nucleotide sequences in the sample also encode this CDR3.

The origin of this receptor is a man aged 40-50 years with active or convalescent COVID-19. V gene TRBV24-1 combines with J gene TRBJ2-1; TRBD2 matches 7 bases. The source material was peripheral blood. CDR3 bases: TGTGCCACCAGTGATTTGGGCGGGAGCTCCTACAATGAGCAGTTCTTC. Protein product: CATSDLGGSSYNEQFF.